Listed here are 31 T cell receptor beta chains from one sample, sequenced in a study of CD8 T cells in Susac syndrome (dated by TCRdb to the late 2010s). The receptor library was made with the immunoSEQ multiplex PCR assay. RNA was extracted with the RNeasy kit and roughly 0.5 to 1 ug was reverse transcribed using random hexamers. TCRdb ran its own pipeline on the public reads, namely fastp trimming at Q25 and MiXCR clone calling, and kept in-frame beta chains. Merged by CDR3 protein, the rows form single entries marked with the most common genes and DNA. This sample gives around 180,000 distinct CDR3 sequences in total; 90% to 96% of them show up just once. The ten most abundant clones make up about 0.093% of the sample. The source material was CD4+ T cells from PBMCs. The receptors originated from a human donor with multiple sclerosis.

This clonotype has a single count. The chain joins TRBV10-3 to TRBJ1-1, with D possibly being TRBD1 (5 bases). Germline V lookup: CDR1 ENHRY, CDR2 SYGVKD. The CDR3 totals 13 residues. V was trimmed by 11 bases and J by 6 bases, leaving 19 bases between them. CDR3 bases: TGTGCCGTACGATCGACAGCCCTAGCTGAAGCTTTCTTT. Amino acids: CAVRSTALAEAFF.

V and J are TRBV29-1 and TRBJ2-3; possibly TRBD2 for D (5 bases). This CDR3 is built from 12 residues. V lost 3 bases, J lost 4 bases, and 8 bases lay in between. Germline CDR1 and CDR2: SQVTM and ANQGSEA. The CDR3 is CSVDGGSDTQYF. Written as DNA, the CDR3 is TGCAGCGTTGACGGCGGGTCAGATACGCAGTATTTT.

The genes are TRBV27 and TRBJ1-1; D not certain. Germline V CDR1 and CDR2: MNHEY, SMNVEV (reference sequence). CDR3 size: 14 residues. V lost 5 bases to trimming and J lost 7 bases, with 17 bases between them. CDR3 coding DNA: TGTGCCAGCAGTGAGAGACTTTCGATGGTTGAAGCTTTCTTT. Translating gives CASSERLSMVEAFF.

The chain combines TRBV7-8 with TRBJ2-7; weak D call: TRBD2 (5 bases). Looked up from germline, CDR1 is SGHVS and CDR2 is FQNEAQ. V was cut by 6 bases and J by 6 bases, with 18 bases left in between. This CDR3 is 14 amino acids long. CDR3: CASSLGLEGREQYF. The CDR3 nucleotides are TGTGCCAGCAGTTTGGGTCTTGAGGGTCGCGAGCAGTACTTC. The whole variable domain, filled in from reference TRBV7-8 and TRBJ2-7, reads GAGVSQSPRYKVAKRGQDVALRCDPISGHVSLFWYQQALGQGPEFLTYFQNEAQLDKSGLPSDRFFAERPEGSVSTLKIQRTQQEDSAVYLCASSLGLEGREQYFGPGTRLTVT.

The rearrangement uses TRBV19 and TRBJ1-6, with 8 bases aligning to TRBD1. The V and J ends lost 5 bases and 10 bases, in that order; junction bases with no gene match: 4. CDR3 length: 13 amino acids. CDR1 LNHDA and CDR2 SQIVND come from the germline V gene (reference sequence). The CDR3: CASSDRGISPLHF. DNA of the CDR3: TGTGCCAGTAGTGACAGGGGTATCTCACCCCTCCACTTT.

The chain carries TRBV23-1 and TRBJ2-3; D is undetermined. TRBV23-1 qualifies as an ORF whose function is uncertain. The CDR3 spans 17 residues. V was cut by 3 bases and J by 0 bases, with 16 bases left in between. CDR3 nucleotides: TGCGCCAGCAGTCAGTCCCAAGCAGGAGCTAGCACAGATACGCAGTATTTT. Protein sequence: CASSQSQAGASTDTQYF.

V is TRBV13 and J is TRBJ2-1, with D possibly matching TRBD2 (7 bases). V dropped 5 bases and J dropped 1 base, with 12 bases sitting between them. This CDR3 spans 15 amino acids. Germline V gene lookup returns CDR1 PRHDT and CDR2 FYEKMQ (reference sequence). The CDR3 is CASSRGAGSYNEQFF. The CDR3 DNA reads as TGTGCCAGCAGCCGGGGGGCAGGGTCCTACAATGAGCAGTTCTTC.

The V call is TRBV5-6, the J call TRBJ2-1, with D perhaps TRBD1 or TRBD2 (5 bases each). V was cut by 2 bases and J by 8 bases, with 11 bases left in between. The CDR3 is made up of 13 amino acids. The germline V gene has CDR1 SGHDT and CDR2 YYEEEE. The CDR3 region is CASSLRGAYEQFF. The CDR3 nucleotides read TGTGCCAGCAGCTTAAGGGGAGCGTATGAGCAGTTCTTC. The full variable domain, in which reference TRBV5-6 and TRBJ2-1 provide the parts outside the CDR3, is DAGVTQSPTHLIKTRGQQVTLRCSPKSGHDTVSWYQQALGQGPQFIFQYYEEEERQRGNFPDRFSGHQFPNYSSELNVNALLLGDSALYLCASSLRGAYEQFFGPGTRLTVL.

The chain is built from TRBV2 and TRBJ2-2; D gene uncertain. This CDR3 is built from 15 residues. Germline V gene sequence: CDR1 SNHLY, CDR2 FYNNEI. Trimming removed 3 bases from V and 4 bases from J, with 12 bases in between. DNA for the CDR3: TGTGCCAGCAGTGACAAGTCCCCAGGCACCGGGGAGCTGTTTTTT. Its protein product is CASSDKSPGTGELFF. The full variable domain, its missing parts supplied by reference TRBV2 and TRBJ2-2, is EPEVTQTPSHQVTQMGQEVILRCVPISNHLYFYWYRQILGQKVEFLVSFYNNEISEKSEIFDDQFSVERPDGSNFTLKIRSTKLEDSAMYFCASSDKSPGTGELFFGEGSRLTVL.

This clonotype is a singleton in its sample. The chain joins TRBV4-1 to TRBJ1-1; D remains unclear. The CDR3 consists of 13 residues. CDR1 and CDR2 from the germline V gene are MGHRA and YSYEKL. V lost 4 bases and J lost 11, with 17 bases in between. The CDR3 region has the DNA TGCGCCAGCAGCCCTCCCTTGGGCGGGGATGCTTTCTTT. Amino acid sequence: CASSPPLGGDAFF.

The sample holds one count of this clonotype. The rearrangement links TRBV5-4 to TRBJ2-7; 10 bases align to TRBD1. After removal of 0 bases from V and 3 bases from J, the junction contained 3 bases not matched to a gene. This CDR3 has 15 amino acids. Per germline, CDR1 SGHNT and CDR2 YYREEE (reference sequence). The chain's CDR3 is CASSLETGGGYEQYF. CDR3 in DNA: TGTGCCAGCAGCTTGGAGACAGGGGGCGGCTACGAGCAGTACTTC.

The V gene is TRBV9, the J gene TRBJ2-7; D is unclear. The length of the CDR3 is 14 residues. Germline V gene sequence: CDR1 SGDLS, CDR2 YYNGEE. The germline V and J ends were trimmed by 0 bases and 2 bases, with 9 bases remaining between them. The DNA for the CDR3 is TGTGCCAGCAGCGTAGGCCCGGCGACCTACGAGCAGTACTTC. Translation: CASSVGPATYEQYF.

The chain employs TRBV27 and TRBJ1-1; D is undetermined. In germline, CDR1 is MNHEY, CDR2 SMNVEV (reference sequence). This CDR3 is built from 14 residues. V was clipped by 2 bases and J by 3 bases, with 10 bases between them. Written as DNA, the CDR3 is TGTGCCAGCAGTTTAGTACGTGGGGACACTGAAGCTTTCTTT. Its protein is CASSLVRGDTEAFF.

V is TRBV29-1 and J is TRBJ2-1, with D possibly matching TRBD2 (7 bases). The CDR3 sequence is 14 residues long. Trimming stripped 2 bases from V and 4 bases from J, with 12 bases between. The germline V gene has CDR1 SQVTM and CDR2 ANQGSEA. The chain's CDR3 is CSVELGGLYNEQFF. DNA of the CDR3: TGCAGCGTTGAATTGGGGGGGCTATACAATGAGCAGTTCTTC.

The chain joins TRBV6-5 to TRBJ1-5; TRBD1 aligns across 9 bases. With V trimmed by 2 bases and J by 5 bases, 7 bases remained unmatched. The CDR3 has 16 amino acids. Germline values: CDR1 MNHEY, CDR2 SVGAGI. In nucleotides, the CDR3 is TGTGCCAGCAGTTACACTTGGACAGGGGAAGATCAGCCCCAGCATTTT. Its translation: CASSYTWTGEDQPQHF.

The genes are TRBV19 and TRBJ1-5; perhaps TRBD1 as D (6 bases). V was cut by 2 bases and J by 0 bases, with 8 bases left in between. CDR1 LNHDA and CDR2 SQIVND come from the germline V gene (reference sequence). The CDR3 runs to 15 residues. The CDR3 sequence is CASSIKGDSNQPQHF. The CDR3 DNA follows: TGTGCCAGTAGTATAAAGGGGGATAGCAATCAGCCCCAGCATTTT.

J is TRBJ1-6 and V is TRBV14; the match to TRBD1 covers 7 bases. The germline gives CDR1 SGHDN, CDR2 FVKESK. With V trimmed by 4 bases and J by 7 bases, 4 bases remained unmatched. This CDR3 has 14 residues. CDR3 bases: TGTGCCAGCAGCCGGTGGGACAGCAATTCACCCCTCCACTTT. Its translation is CASSRWDSNSPLHF.

The genes are TRBV9 and TRBJ2-3; D remains unclear. Between the trimmed V and J ends, which lost 0 bases and 6 bases, there was a span of 11 bases. This CDR3 is 14 amino acids long. Germline V gives CDR1 SGDLS, CDR2 YYNGEE. The CDR3 DNA sequence: TGTGCCAGCAGCGTAGCTATCATCCCCGATACGCAGTATTTT. Amino acids: CASSVAIIPDTQYF.

The chain uses TRBV30 and TRBJ1-6; D is unclear. The CDR3 spans 15 residues. Trimming took 0 bases from V and 7 from J, leaving 13 bases between them. Per germline, CDR1 GTSNPN and CDR2 SVGIG (reference sequence). CDR3 residues: CAWSVRRRRNSPLHF. The CDR3 bases are TGTGCCTGGAGTGTACGAAGACGGAGAAATTCACCCCTCCACTTT.

DNA for the CDR3: TGTGCCAGCAGCTTGGGGACAGGGAAAGGCCAGCCCCAGCATTTT. Translating gives CASSLGTGKGQPQHF. V is TRBV5-4 and J is TRBJ1-5; 8 bases map to TRBD1. The CDR3 extends over 15 amino acids. Per the germline V gene, CDR1 is SGHNT and CDR2 is YYREEE (reference sequence). With V trimmed by 0 bases and J by 7 bases, 6 bases remained unmatched.

V gene TRBV5-1 combines with J gene TRBJ2-1, with D perhaps assigned TRBD1 or TRBD2 (5 bases each). The CDR3 is made up of 15 amino acids. Germline V gene sequence: CDR1 SGHRS, CDR2 YFSETQ. Trimming left V 4 bases short and J 6 bases short, with 17 bases between. The DNA of the CDR3 is TGCGCCAGCAGCGGCCGAGGGGATAGTGGCAATGAGCAGTTCTTC. Protein sequence: CASSGRGDSGNEQFF.

V gene TRBV2 combines with J gene TRBJ2-1; D gene unclear. This CDR3 has 13 amino acids. V was clipped by 4 bases and J by 2 bases, with 6 bases between them. CDR1 is SNHLY, CDR2 FYNNEI, per germline. The CDR3 region is CASSVVTYNEQFF. In DNA, the CDR3 is TGTGCCAGCAGTGTTGTCACCTACAATGAGCAGTTCTTC.

CDR3 residues: CASSLVPRTAANQPQHF. CDR3 sequence (DNA): TGTGCCAGCAGCTTAGTCCCCAGGACGGCCGCGAACCAGCCCCAGCATTTT. The chain joins TRBV7-8 to TRBJ1-5; D is ambiguous. Trimming took 1 base from V and 7 from J, leaving 20 bases between them. The CDR3 has 17 amino acids. Germline CDR1 SGHVS, CDR2 FQNEAQ.

J is TRBJ2-7 and V is TRBV5-8; possibly TRBD1 or TRBD2 for D (6 bases each). Germline values: CDR1 SGHTS, CDR2 YDEGEE. The CDR3 is made up of 20 amino acids. The germline V and J ends were trimmed by 4 bases and 0 bases, with 29 bases remaining between them. The CDR3 protein is CASSRRGLRGLERSSYEQYF. The CDR3, as DNA: TGTGCCAGCAGCCGCAGAGGTCTCCGGGGGCTTGAAAGAAGCTCCTACGAGCAGTACTTC.

The rearrangement uses TRBV29-1 and TRBJ1-1; D might be TRBD1 (6 bases). Per germline, CDR1 SQVTM and CDR2 ANQGSEA. The CDR3 is 13 amino acids. V was trimmed by 2 bases and J by 7 bases, leaving 14 bases between them. CDR3 nucleotide sequence: TGCAGCGTTGAACCCAGGGGCGGGTTTGAAGCTTTCTTT. It yields the protein CSVEPRGGFEAFF.

The J gene is TRBJ2-3, the V gene TRBV5-1; D gene uncertain. The CDR3 is made up of 15 amino acids. V was trimmed by 8 bases and J by 4 bases, leaving 20 bases between them. The V gene's germline CDR1 is SGHRS and CDR2 YFSETQ. The CDR3 loop is CASSLLGSGADTQYF. The CDR3 DNA reads as TGCGCCAGTAGCCTGCTCGGGTCTGGAGCAGATACGCAGTATTTT.

The chain recombines TRBV6-6 with TRBJ1-2, with TRBD1 identical over 9 bases. The germline gives CDR1 MNHNY, CDR2 SVGAGI (reference sequence). The CDR3 spans 12 residues. After removal of 6 bases from V and 6 bases from J, the junction contained 2 bases not matched to a gene. CDR3 in amino acids: CASRRDRDGYTF. CDR3 nucleotides: TGTGCCAGCAGGAGGGACAGGGATGGCTACACCTTC.

The chain carries TRBV2 and TRBJ1-4; D possibly corresponds to TRBD1 (5 bases). Germline CDR1 is SNHLY and CDR2 is FYNNEI. CDR3 size: 12 residues. V was pared by 4 bases and J by 8 bases, with 8 bases between. The DNA for the CDR3 is TGTGCCAGCAGTGGGGGCAGGGAAAAACTGTTTTTT. As protein: CASSGGREKLFF.

The chain employs TRBV20-1 and TRBJ2-1; 11 bases are shared with TRBD1. This CDR3 region has 14 residues. The V gene's germline CDR1 is DFQATT and CDR2 SNEGSKA (reference sequence). After removal of 4 bases from V and 6 bases from J, the junction contained 5 bases not matched to a gene. The CDR3 DNA reads TGCAGTGCTACTCCGGGACAGGGGGGCAATGAGCAGTTCTTC. Its translation is CSATPGQGGNEQFF.

This chain uses TRBV18 with TRBJ2-7, with a tentative D call TRBD1 (6 bases). CDR1 and CDR2 (germline): KGHSH, LQKENI. The CDR3 runs to 15 residues. Trimming cost V 6 bases and J 5 bases, with 20 bases left between them. CDR3 region: CASSSRWAGDDEQYF. The CDR3 nucleotides are TGTGCCAGCTCGTCACGGTGGGCAGGGGATGACGAGCAGTACTTC.

The chain joins TRBV11-1 to TRBJ2-6; the D call may be TRBD1 or TRBD2 (5 bases each). CDR3 length: 22 amino acids. Trimming left V 3 bases short and J 0 bases short, with 27 bases between. Germline V gene lookup returns CDR1 SGHAT and CDR2 FQDESV (reference sequence). Here the CDR3 DNA reads TGTGCCAGCAGCTTTACCCACGGGGCAGGTGAATCTAAGGGCTCTGGGGCCAACGTCCTGACTTTC. It specifies CASSFTHGAGESKGSGANVLTF.